A selection of T cell receptor beta chains follows, all from one sample in a study of post-analysis software for immune sequencing data. TCRdb reprocessed the PCR reads via MiXCR and lists one record per CDR3 protein. The data contain 400,000 to 500,000 distinct CDR3 sequences, 39% of them seen just once; the ten biggest clones take up 6% to 9%. Sample: blood. All receptors come from a girl aged 2-10 years with multiple sclerosis. The CDR3 runs from the conserved cysteine through the conserved F or W. The D gene is left open where the match is weak. Clone size is given for some rows only: seen once, a few or many times, or a class if the clone is expanded.

size	V	J	D	CDR3	DNA
few	TRBV5-1	TRBJ2-1	NA	CASSLVPGPESYNEQFF	TGCGCCAGCAGCTTGGTTCCGGGACCTGAATCCTACAATGAGCAGTTCTTC
NA	TRBV6-1	TRBJ2-3	NA	CASSGAAGSKSYF	TGTGCCAGCAGTGGAGCCGCCGGTTCCAAGTCGTATTTT
NA	TRBV4-3	TRBJ2-7	NA	CASRQGGYDYEQYF	TGCGCCAGCCGCCAGGGCGGCTACGACTACGAGCAGTACTTC
few	TRBV12-3/TRBV12-4	TRBJ2-3	TRBD1	CASTKGQGDADTQYF	TGTGCCAGCACAAAGGGACAGGGAGACGCAGATACGCAGTATTTT
few	TRBV7-9	TRBJ1-5	NA	CASSNQAPYSNQPQHF	TGTGCCAGCAGTAATCAGGCCCCATATAGCAATCAGCCCCAGCATTTT
NA	TRBV4-1	TRBJ2-2	TRBD1	CASSHPRGSTGELFF	TGCGCCAGCAGCCATCCCAGGGGGAGTACCGGGGAGCTGTTTTTT
NA	TRBV27	TRBJ1-2	NA	CASSSVGGAVGYTF	TGTGCCAGCAGTTCCGTGGGTGGGGCAGTCGGCTACACCTTC
NA	TRBV7-9	TRBJ1-1	NA	CASSKFPGRGSGTEAFF	TGTGCCAGCAGCAAGTTCCCTGGGCGGGGTTCGGGCACTGAAGCTTTCTTT
NA	TRBV20-1	TRBJ2-7	NA	CSARPPGYEQYF	TGCAGTGCTAGACCACCTGGCTACGAGCAGTACTTC
few	TRBV12-3/TRBV12-4	TRBJ2-1	TRBD1	CAAQGASYNEQFF	TGTGCCGCACAGGGGGCTTCCTACAATGAGCAGTTCTTC
NA	TRBV27	TRBJ2-5	NA	CASSLGRSGETQYF	TGTGCCAGCAGTTTAGGCAGATCGGGGGAGACCCAGTACTTC
once	TRBV20-1	TRBJ2-5	TRBD2	CSAKGTSSRQETQYF	TGCAGTGCTAAGGGGACTAGTTCCCGACAAGAGACCCAGTACTTC
NA	TRBV7-8	TRBJ2-1	NA	CASSPIVGGLYNEQFF	TGTGCCAGCAGCCCCATAGTGGGGGGGCTCTACAATGAGCAGTTCTTC
few	TRBV10-3	TRBJ2-3	NA	CAISARGGTDTQYF	TGTGCCATCAGTGCCAGGGGGGGCACAGATACGCAGTATTTT
NA	TRBV7-2	TRBJ2-1	TRBD2	CASSLSGTSGRLGEQFF	TGTGCCAGCAGCTTATCCGGGACTAGCGGGAGGTTGGGTGAGCAGTTCTTC
NA	TRBV20-1	TRBJ2-1	NA	CSAGRDIGEQFF	TGCAGTGCCGGACGGGATATCGGTGAGCAGTTCTTC
few	TRBV7-9	TRBJ2-1	TRBD2	CASSFTYLREMSNEQFF	TGTGCCAGCAGCTTCACCTATTTGCGGGAGATGAGCAATGAGCAGTTCTTC
NA	TRBV7-2	TRBJ1-1	TRBD1	CASSPPTGGNTEAFF	TGTGCCAGCAGCCCCCCGACAGGGGGGAACACTGAAGCTTTCTTT
few	TRBV5-5	TRBJ2-6	NA	CASSLVGSGANVLTF	TGTGCCAGCAGCTTGGTTGGATCTGGGGCCAACGTCCTGACTTTC
NA	TRBV2	TRBJ2-5	TRBD2	CASTGAGLAEETQYF	TGTGCCAGCACCGGGGCCGGACTAGCGGAAGAGACCCAGTACTTC
NA	TRBV7-9	TRBJ2-5	NA	CASSLSDNQETQYF	TGTGCCAGCAGCTTGTCAGACAACCAAGAGACCCAGTACTTC
NA	TRBV28	TRBJ2-7	TRBD2	CASSSPSGINEQYF	TGTGCCAGCAGTTCCCCAAGCGGGATCAACGAGCAGTACTTC
many	TRBV7-2	TRBJ2-5	NA	CASSLVGQETQYF	TGTGCCAGCAGCTTAGTGGGACAAGAGACCCAGTACTTC
NA	TRBV28	TRBJ2-3	NA	CAGSLGRLSTDTQYF	TGTGCCGGCAGTTTGGGAAGGTTAAGCACAGATACGCAGTATTTT
NA	TRBV20-1	TRBJ2-7	TRBD2	CSASTSADSYEQYF	TGCAGTGCTAGCACTAGCGCGGACTCCTACGAGCAGTACTTC
NA	TRBV6-5	TRBJ1-1	NA	CASSVPGLLSEAFF	TGTGCCAGCAGTGTCCCGGGGCTACTGTCTGAAGCTTTCTTT
NA	TRBV7-2	TRBJ2-1	TRBD2	CASSTEGASGAFYNEQFF	TGTGCCAGCAGCACGGAGGGTGCCAGCGGGGCGTTCTACAATGAGCAGTTCTTC
NA	TRBV5-6	TRBJ2-5	NA	CASSTTGGVQETQYF	TGTGCCAGCAGCACCACAGGGGGGGTTCAAGAGACCCAGTACTTC